The clone carrying this T cell receptor beta chain appeared a few times. Sequencing used immunoSEQ multiplex PCR; TCRdb keeps in-frame clones, though not all of them. The table has more than 2 million clones, 90% to 96% seen once. CDR1 and CDR2 (germline): GTSNPN, SVGIG (reference sequence). V lost 4 bases to trimming and J lost 1 base, with 10 bases between them. The CDR3 loop spans 13 amino acids. CD45RA+ naive and CD45RA-negative memory subsets were separated from CD4+ cells. The entry originates in a study of shared clonotypes between healthy human individuals. Study as a whole: Aged between 18 and 49, the donors were a couple of women and a few men. Each donor's CD8 memory used one plate, CD8 naive two, each CD4 subset three.

V gene TRBV30 combines with J gene TRBJ1-1; D may be TRBD1 (5 bases). The TCR sequence derives from a man aged 18 to 30 in good health. Sequenced: naive CD4+ T cells sorted from blood. Subset indicated: CD45RA+ positively selected. CDR3 sequence (DNA): TGTGCCTGGACGTTCGGGGGGAACACTGAAGCTTTCTTT. This encodes CAWTFGGNTEAFF.